The 32 T cell receptor beta chains in this list originate from one sample, sequenced in a study of control samples from healthy donors and cancer patients. Sequencing used immunoSEQ multiplex PCR; TCRdb keeps in-frame clones, though not all of them. The sample lists some 120,000 clones, about nine tenths occurring once. Sequenced input: blood. These receptor sequences come from a man aged 18 to 35 in good health.

V is TRBV6-2 or TRBV6-3 and J is TRBJ2-1, with D possibly being TRBD2 (6 bases). CDR3 size: 14 residues. From germline, CDR1 is MNHEY and CDR2 SVGEGT. The V and J ends lost 4 bases and 11 bases respectively, with 18 bases between them. The CDR3 is CASSSITSLFKQFF. Here the CDR3 DNA reads TGTGCCAGCAGTTCGATTACTAGCCTTTTTAAGCAGTTCTTC.

The rearrangement joins TRBV5-1 to TRBJ2-1; D tentatively fits TRBD1 or TRBD2 (5 bases each). The V gene lost 6 bases and the J gene lost 4 bases, with 17 bases spanning the gap. Germline loops: CDR1 SGHRS, CDR2 YFSETQ. The CDR3 runs 15 residues. This CDR3 reads CASNFGQGEYNEQFF. The CDR3 DNA reads TGCGCCAGCAACTTTGGTCAGGGAGAGTACAATGAGCAGTTCTTC.

This clone has ten or more counts. The gene calls are TRBV21-1 and TRBJ1-2. TRBV21-1 is termed a pseudogene. This CDR3 has 12 residues. The CDR3 DNA is TGTGCCAGCAGCAAGGGACACTATGGCTACACCTTC. Translated, it gives CASSKGHYGYTF.

This chain joins TRBV4-1 and TRBJ2-7; 7 positions agree with TRBD2. This CDR3 comprises 13 residues. CDR1 and CDR2 (germline): MGHRA, YSYEKL. V was pared by 6 bases and J by 4 bases, with 6 bases of the junction left unmatched. The CDR3 DNA reads as TGCGCCAGCAGTCCCGGGGGGATATACGAGCAGTACTTC. It translates to CASSPGGIYEQYF.

This clone appeared a single time. V usage is TRBV6-6 and J usage is TRBJ2-7, with 7 nucleotides matching TRBD1. Germline V CDR1 and CDR2: MNHNY, SVGAGI (reference sequence). This CDR3 is 13 amino acids long. Losses at the gene ends were 4 bases for V and 0 bases for J; bases not matched to a gene: 0. CDR3 in amino acids: CASSWDSSYEQYF. CDR3 bases: TGTGCCAGCAGTTGGGACAGCTCCTACGAGCAGTACTTC.

This chain links TRBV6-6 with TRBJ2-7; the D is unclear. V dropped 5 bases and J dropped 4 bases, with 12 bases sitting between them. Germline CDR1 and CDR2: MNHNY and SVGAGI (reference sequence). The CDR3 has 13 residues. The chain's CDR3 is CASSTVALYEQYF. The CDR3 bases are TGTGCCAGCAGTACAGTGGCCCTTTACGAGCAGTACTTC.

V is TRBV3-1 (or the pseudogene TRBV3-2) and J is TRBJ2-1; 11 bases align to TRBD2. Looked up from germline, CDR1 is LGHDT and CDR2 is YNNKEL (reference sequence). The CDR3 is 16 residues long. Trimming at V came to 4 bases and at J to 4 bases, leaving 6 bases not matched to a gene. CDR3 bases: TGTGCCAGCAGCCCAACTAGCGGGAGTTGGTACAATGAGCAGTTCTTC. Encoded protein: CASSPTSGSWYNEQFF.

The J gene is TRBJ2-2, the V gene TRBV11-3; the D gene is possibly TRBD1 (6 bases). This CDR3 is 16 amino acids long. Trimming pared 4 bases from V and 1 base from J, leaving 13 bases between. From germline, CDR1 is SGHNT and CDR2 YENEEA. CDR3 amino acids: CASSSWDKQNTGELFF. CDR3 DNA: TGTGCCAGCAGCTCATGGGACAAACAGAACACCGGGGAGCTGTTTTTT.

This sequence joins TRBV3-1 (or the pseudogene TRBV3-2) and TRBJ2-1; 7 nucleotides match TRBD1. The J segment lost 7 bases and the V segment lost 4 bases, leaving 4 bases of the junction unmatched. Germline V gene lookup returns CDR1 LGHDT and CDR2 YNNKEL (reference sequence). The CDR3 is 13 residues long. In DNA form, the CDR3 reads TGTGCCAGCAGCCTTAGGGGGCTGAATGAGCAGTTCTTC. It encodes CASSLRGLNEQFF.

Details on this clone: Other DNA sequences in the sample encode the same CDR3. The chain has TRBV18 and TRBJ1-5; D remains unclear. V shed 3 bases and J shed 4 bases, with 4 bases lying between them. The germline gives CDR1 KGHSH, CDR2 LQKENI. The CDR3 totals 12 residues. CDR3 amino acids: CASSPGNQPQHF. CDR3 DNA: TGTGCCAGCTCACCGGGTAATCAGCCCCAGCATTTT.

This clone has just one count. This CDR3 is CASSWEISYNEQFF. Written as DNA, the CDR3 is TGTGCCAGCAGTTGGGAAATCTCCTACAATGAGCAGTTCTTC. The chain links TRBV6-6 to TRBJ2-1; no reliable D call. The CDR3 covers 14 residues. Deletions cut 4 bases from V and 0 bases from J, with 7 bases between. Germline values: CDR1 MNHNY, CDR2 SVGAGI (reference sequence).

The V call is TRBV6-5, the J call TRBJ2-1; D not resolved. The CDR3 covers 13 residues. Germline-derived CDR1 and CDR2 are MNHEY and SVGAGI. V lost 9 bases to trimming and J lost 9 bases, with 18 bases between them. The CDR3 DNA follows: TGTGCCAGTTCGTTATCCCCGAGTGGTGAGCAGTTCTTC. Its protein product is CASSLSPSGEQFF.

This rearrangement joins TRBV2 to TRBJ1-3, with no clear D. Looked up from germline, CDR1 is SNHLY and CDR2 is FYNNEI. The CDR3 extends over 15 amino acids. V was pared by 3 bases and J by 3 bases, with 12 bases between. The CDR3 nucleotides read TGTGCCAGCAGTGACAGGCCGTGGAATGGAAACACCATATATTTT. This translates into CASSDRPWNGNTIYF.

The chain couples TRBV5-4 to TRBJ2-5; 16 bases map to TRBD2. Germline CDR1 SGHNT, CDR2 YYREEE (reference sequence). The CDR3 runs 17 residues. V dropped 4 bases and J dropped 4; count of bases not matched to a gene: 7. The CDR3 sequence: CASSAGGTSGRGETQYF. In DNA, the CDR3 is TGTGCCAGCAGCGCAGGGGGGACTAGCGGGAGGGGAGAGACCCAGTACTTC.

V gene TRBV2 combines with J gene TRBJ2-1, with D possibly being TRBD2 (5 bases). The germline gives CDR1 SNHLY, CDR2 FYNNEI. V was pared by 7 bases and J by 2 bases, with 9 bases between. CDR3 length equals 13 residues. Here the CDR3 DNA reads TGTGCCAGCATGTACGGGACCTACAATGAGCAGTTCTTC. Its protein product is CASMYGTYNEQFF.

The gene calls are TRBV6-1 and TRBJ1-6, with D perhaps TRBD1 (6 bases). With 3 bases removed from V and 4 bases from J, the gap between germline ends came to 7 bases. CDR1 and CDR2 (germline): MNHNS, SASEGT. The length of the CDR3 is 14 residues. CDR3 sequence: CASSETGYNSPLHF. DNA for the CDR3: TGTGCCAGCAGTGAGACAGGTTATAATTCACCCCTCCACTTT.

The chain has TRBV3-1 (or the pseudogene TRBV3-2) and TRBJ2-3, with 7 bases identical to TRBD2. Germline V gene data show CDR1 as LGHDT and CDR2 as YNNKEL (reference sequence). The CDR3 runs to 15 residues. The junction had 7 bases not matched to a gene; V was cut back by 4 bases and J by 3 bases. This CDR3 reads CASSPPAGTTDTQYF. CDR3 sequence (DNA): TGTGCCAGCAGCCCACCAGCGGGAACAACAGATACGCAGTATTTT.

This clone was detected only once. J is TRBJ2-1 and V is TRBV2; TRBD2 aligns across 9 bases. Per the germline V gene, CDR1 is SNHLY and CDR2 is FYNNEI. V was clipped by 6 bases and J by 7 bases; unmatched bases: 16. The CDR3 sequence is 17 residues long. The CDR3 sequence: CASRTNPGGGAVNEQFF. For the CDR3, the DNA is TGTGCCAGCAGAACAAACCCAGGCGGGGGGGCCGTAAATGAGCAGTTCTTC.

This clone appeared once. V usage is TRBV2 and J usage is TRBJ1-5; the match to TRBD1 covers 7 bases. Germline V CDR1 and CDR2: SNHLY, FYNNEI. The CDR3 spans 14 residues. Trimming cost V 3 bases and J 6 bases; bases outside gene matches: 5. The CDR3 reads CASSERQGGQPQHF. Here the CDR3 DNA reads TGTGCCAGCAGTGAGAGGCAGGGGGGTCAGCCCCAGCATTTT.

The V and J genes are TRBV4-1 and TRBJ1-6; 8 bases are shared with TRBD1. J was trimmed by 11 bases and V by 0 bases; bases with no gene match: 9. The CDR3 is 16 residues long. The germline V gene encodes CDR1 MGHRA and CDR2 YSYEKL. The CDR3 bases are TGCGCCAGCAGCCAAGATTTCACACAGGGGGGTACACCCCTCCACTTT. Amino acids: CASSQDFTQGGTPLHF.

V usage is TRBV21-1 and J usage is TRBJ2-2; TRBD2 reflects the table's D call only, with no check against the DNA. TRBV21-1 is a pseudogene segment. The CDR3 has 20 residues. This CDR3 is CASRRAEREGPSRLTGELFF. CDR3 bases: TGTGCCAGCAGAAGGGCGGAGCGGGAGGGCCCATCAAGGTTGACCGGGGAGCTGTTTTTT.

This sequence joins TRBV6-6 and TRBJ2-7; 9 bases are shared with TRBD1. In germline, CDR1 is MNHNY, CDR2 SVGAGI (reference sequence). V lost 6 bases and J lost 2; bases outside the gene matches: 5. The CDR3 runs to 14 residues. The DNA for the CDR3 is TGTGCCAGCAGACGCCGGACAGGGGCCTACGAGCAGTACTTC. Residues: CASRRRTGAYEQYF.

This chain links TRBV9 with TRBJ2-1, with 14 bases matching TRBD2. The CDR3 has 18 residues. Germline CDR1 reads SGDLS; CDR2 reads YYNGEE. Unmatched junction bases numbered 10, after V lost 4 bases and J lost 4 bases. This chain's CDR3 is CASSPLGTSGGFYNEQFF. The CDR3 DNA reads TGTGCCAGCAGCCCTCTTGGGACTAGCGGGGGTTTTTACAATGAGCAGTTCTTC.

The chain joins TRBV18 to TRBJ2-7, with 8 bases that match TRBD1. The V segment lost 3 bases and the J segment 3 bases; nucleotides outside the gene matches: 1. The CDR3 spans 13 residues. In germline, CDR1 is KGHSH, CDR2 LQKENI. In DNA, the CDR3 is TGTGCCAGCTCACCGGGGACAGGCTACGAGCAGTACGTC. Encoded protein: CASSPGTGYEQYV.

The V and J genes are TRBV5-5 and TRBJ2-1; TRBD2 might be the D (6 bases). Trimming cost V 4 bases and J 2 bases, with 10 bases left between them. The V gene's germline CDR1 is SGHKS and CDR2 YYEKEE (reference sequence). The CDR3 length is 14 residues. CDR3 in amino acids: CASSPLATYNEQFF. The CDR3 DNA follows: TGTGCCAGCAGCCCTCTAGCGACCTACAATGAGCAGTTCTTC.

This chain connects TRBV6-4 to TRBJ2-3; 7 nucleotides match TRBD2. Trimming cost V 0 bases and J 1 base; bases outside gene matches: 7. The CDR3 has 17 residues. The germline V gene has CDR1 MRHNA and CDR2 SNTAGT. The CDR3 sequence: CASSDSIGGSGTDTQYF. The CDR3 bases are TGTGCCAGCAGTGACTCTATTGGCGGGAGTGGCACAGATACGCAGTATTTT.

The J gene is TRBJ1-4, the V gene TRBV6-2 or TRBV6-3; 9 bases fit TRBD1. The CDR3 length is 18 residues. Trimming removed 2 bases from V and 7 bases from J; junction bases left unmatched: 14. CDR1 MNHEY and CDR2 SVGEGT come from the germline V gene. Here the CDR3 DNA reads TGTGCCAGCAGTTACCCCGACAGGGGGGTACGCCGGAGTGAAAAACTGTTTTTT. It yields the protein CASSYPDRGVRRSEKLFF.

The chain combines TRBV9 with TRBJ2-7, with 9 bases identical to TRBD1. V shed 4 bases and J 3 bases; nucleotides not matched to a gene: 8. This CDR3 has 15 amino acids. Germline-derived CDR1 and CDR2 are SGDLS and YYNGEE. CDR3 sequence (DNA): TGTGCCAGCAGCCCTTCGCCGGGACAGGGCTACGAGCAGTACTTC. It yields the protein CASSPSPGQGYEQYF.

This clone occurred a few times. DNA of the CDR3: TGTGCCAGCAGCTTGGGGGGAAGATTTTATGGCTACACCTTC. It encodes CASSLGGRFYGYTF. This chain joins TRBV7-9 and TRBJ1-2, with TRBD1 as a possible D gene (5 bases). Trimming removed 3 bases from V and 5 bases from J, with 13 bases in between. The CDR3 is 14 residues long. From germline, CDR1 is SEHNR and CDR2 FQNEAQ (reference sequence).

The rearrangement joins TRBV7-7 to TRBJ2-2; 8 nucleotides match TRBD1. V was pared by 5 bases and J by 4 bases, with 6 bases of the junction left unmatched. CDR1 SSHAT and CDR2 FNYEAQ come from the germline V gene (reference sequence). CDR3 length equals 15 residues. CDR3 nucleotides: TGTGCCAGCAGCCAGGACAGGGTCGGCACCGGGGAGCTGTTTTTT. Translated, it gives CASSQDRVGTGELFF.

This chain joins TRBV9 and TRBJ1-2; tentative D call: TRBD1 (5 bases). CDR1 and CDR2 (germline): SGDLS, YYNGEE. This CDR3 region has 13 residues. V shed 7 bases and J shed 3 bases, with 13 bases lying between them. The CDR3 coding sequence is TGTGCCAGCGGGGGAGACAGATACTATGGCTACACCTTC. It translates to CASGGDRYYGYTF. Filled out from reference TRBV9 and TRBJ1-2, the complete variable domain reads DSGVTQTPKHLITATGQRVTLRCSPRSGDLSVYWYQQSLDQGLQFLIQYYNGEERAKGNILERFSAQQFPDLHSELNLSSLELGDSALYFCASGGDRYYGYTFGSGTRLTVV.

The CDR3 sequence: CASSLGEPGELFF. CDR3 DNA sequence: TGTGCCAGCAGTTTGGGTGAACCCGGGGAGCTGTTTTTT. The gene calls are TRBV12-3 or TRBV12-4 and TRBJ2-2; D uncertain. Trimming removed 3 bases at V and 6 bases at J, with 8 bases between. This CDR3 spans 13 amino acids.